Following are 22 T cell receptor beta chains from one sample sequenced in a study of T cells in Graves' hyperthyroidism and ophthalmopathy. The TCR beta CDR3 regions underwent amplification using RNA transcripts as the source. First-round RT-PCR of the TCR CDR3 relied on the HTBI primer set. From the multiplex PCR reads, TCRdb called clonotypes with MiXCR, one entry per CDR3 protein. The profile shows 730,000 or so distinct CDR3 sequences, about 17% of them singletons. The sequenced material came from blood. These TCRs come from a woman between 50 and 59 years old with Graves' hyperthyroidism that later progressed to Graves' ophthalmopathy.

The rearrangement links TRBV7-2 to TRBJ1-2; 9 bases align to TRBD1. The CDR3 sequence is 16 residues long. Unmatched junction bases numbered 12, after V lost 7 bases and J lost 3 bases. From germline, CDR1 is SGHTA and CDR2 FQGNSA. CDR3 in amino acids: CASKNPNRGLHYGYTF. CDR3 nucleotide sequence: TGTGCCAGCAAAAACCCAAACAGGGGGCTTCACTATGGCTACACCTTC.

The J gene is TRBJ2-5, the V gene TRBV12-3 or TRBV12-4; TRBD2 agrees at 8 bases. The CDR3 is 15 amino acids. V lost 6 bases, J lost 1 base, and 7 bases stayed unmatched. This CDR3 is CASSASGGFQETQYF. The CDR3 bases are TGTGCCAGCAGCGCATCGGGGGGGTTCCAAGAGACCCAGTACTTC.

This clonotype appeared many times. The chain recombines TRBV27 with TRBJ2-1; 9 bases are a match to TRBD1. The germline V gene has CDR1 MNHEY and CDR2 SMNVEV (reference sequence). The CDR3 spans 14 residues. V lost 6 bases, J lost 6 bases, and 6 bases stayed unmatched. For the CDR3, the DNA is TGTGCCAGCAGCCGACAGGGGGTCTCCAATGAGCAGTTCTTC. This codes for CASSRQGVSNEQFF.

The chain couples TRBV4-1 to TRBJ2-5; D is uncertain. Trimming shortened V by 0 bases and J by 7 bases, and 18 bases separated the two germline ends. Germline V gene data show CDR1 as MGHRA and CDR2 as YSYEKL. The CDR3 runs to 16 residues. This CDR3 is CASSQERGGFGATQYF. The CDR3 bases are TGCGCCAGCAGCCAAGAACGAGGTGGATTTGGAGCGACCCAGTACTTC.

This clonotype has at least ten counts. V and J are TRBV6-2 or TRBV6-3 and TRBJ1-1, with D possibly being TRBD1 (6 bases). Germline CDR1 and CDR2: MNHEY and SVGEGT. Trimming shortened V by 7 bases and J by 1 base, and 19 bases separated the two germline ends. The CDR3 contains 16 residues. CDR3 amino acids: CASKTAGRGANTEAFF. The CDR3 DNA reads as TGTGCCAGCAAAACCGCCGGTAGGGGGGCGAACACTGAAGCTTTCTTT.

The chain recombines TRBV5-6 with TRBJ2-1, with D possibly matching TRBD2 (5 bases). Trimming cost V 4 bases and J 4 bases, with 12 bases left between them. This CDR3 comprises 14 residues. Germline V CDR1 and CDR2: SGHDT, YYEEEE. CDR3 region: CASSQTGRYNEQFF. The CDR3 region has the DNA TGTGCCAGCAGCCAAACGGGGAGATACAATGAGCAGTTCTTC.

There are a few counts of this clonotype. The chain joins TRBV7-9 to TRBJ1-6; the D gene is possibly TRBD1 (6 bases). Germline V gene lookup returns CDR1 SEHNR and CDR2 FQNEAQ (reference sequence). The CDR3 is 15 amino acids. V was pared by 5 bases and J by 8 bases, with 16 bases between. DNA of the CDR3: TGTGCCAGCAGCGACCTCCGGGACATACATTCACCCCTCCACTTT. Amino acid sequence: CASSDLRDIHSPLHF.

This clonotype was counted ten times or more. The chain carries TRBV2 and TRBJ2-3, with D uncertain. Trimming shortened V by 4 bases and J by 3 bases, and 8 bases separated the two germline ends. Per germline, CDR1 SNHLY and CDR2 FYNNEI. This CDR3 region has 13 residues. CDR3 DNA: TGTGCCAGCAGTGTGAGTAGGACAGATACGCAGTATTTT. It specifies CASSVSRTDTQYF.

This chain uses TRBV6-2 or TRBV6-3 with TRBJ1-1, with a tentative D call TRBD1 (5 bases). Germline CDR1 MNHEY, CDR2 SVGEGT. This CDR3 comprises 14 residues. V was shortened by 10 bases and J by 4 bases, with 19 bases between the two germline ends. For the CDR3, the DNA is TGTGCCACCTTCCGGGGCGCGGGATTCACTGAAGCTTTCTTT. Translation gives CATFRGAGFTEAFF.

Many counts were recorded for this clonotype. The chain has TRBV7-8 and TRBJ2-3; 11 nucleotides align to TRBD1. After removal of 1 base from V and 1 base from J, the junction contained 1 base not matched to a gene. Looked up from germline, CDR1 is SGHVS and CDR2 is FQNEAQ. The CDR3 has 16 residues. Here the CDR3 reads CASSLGTGGGTDTQYF. The CDR3 nucleotides are TGTGCCAGCAGCTTAGGGACAGGGGGCGGCACAGATACGCAGTATTTT.

The chain uses TRBV4-1 and TRBJ1-6; TRBD1 agrees at 7 bases. V shed 0 bases, J shed 9 bases, and the junction held 8 bases outside the gene matches. The CDR3 loop spans 16 amino acids. Germline V CDR1 and CDR2: MGHRA, YSYEKL. The CDR3 DNA reads TGCGCCAGCAGCCAAGATCCGACAGGGTACGGTTCACCCCTCCACTTT. This sequence encodes CASSQDPTGYGSPLHF.

This clonotype was seen repeatedly, ten times or more. The V gene is TRBV6-1, the J gene TRBJ2-3, with TRBD2 identical over 11 bases. Losses at the gene ends were 5 bases for V and 2 bases for J; bases not matched to a gene: 12. Germline loops: CDR1 MNHNS, CDR2 SASEGT. The CDR3 is 18 amino acids. The CDR3 region is CASSSPWVLAGDTDTQYF. The CDR3 nucleotides are TGTGCCAGCAGTTCCCCTTGGGTACTAGCGGGGGACACAGATACGCAGTATTTT.

This rearrangement joins TRBV20-1 to TRBJ1-1; 7 bases agree with TRBD1. The CDR3 loop spans 14 amino acids. CDR1 is DFQATT, CDR2 SNEGSKA, per germline (reference sequence). J lost 0 bases, V lost 6 bases, and 7 bases had no gene match. Here the CDR3 reads CSAQGPLMNTEAFF. The CDR3, as DNA: TGCAGTGCACAGGGGCCCCTCATGAACACTGAAGCTTTCTTT.

This clonotype was seen more than once but under ten times. This rearrangement joins TRBV20-1 to TRBJ1-1, with D perhaps matching TRBD1 (6 bases). V lost 5 bases and J lost 6, with 13 bases in between. The CDR3 is made up of 12 amino acids. Germline V lookup: CDR1 DFQATT, CDR2 SNEGSKA (reference sequence). The CDR3 DNA reads TGCAGTGCTCGGGGGCTCTTCGCTGAAGCTTTCTTT. Residues: CSARGLFAEAFF.

A word on this clonotype: This clone may be a read error of a much larger clone one base away. The conserved phenylalanine or tryptophan normally closing the CDR3 is absent here, so this likely arose from a read error. The chain combines TRBV7-3 with TRBJ2-5, with 10 nucleotides matching TRBD1. Germline lookup yields CDR1 SGHTA and CDR2 FQGTGA. J lost 5 bases, V lost 4 bases, and 7 bases had no gene match. The CDR3 sequence is 15 residues long. In DNA form, the CDR3 reads TGTGCCAGCAGCTCAAGGGGACAGGGGTGGGAGACCCAGTACCTC. Translating it yields CASSSRGQGWETQYL.

This chain links TRBV5-1 with TRBJ2-5; D might be TRBD1 or TRBD2, each matching 6 bases. Germline lookup yields CDR1 SGHRS and CDR2 YFSETQ. Trimming cost V 0 bases and J 0 bases, with 12 bases left between them. This CDR3 is 16 amino acids long. The CDR3 nucleotides read TGCGCCAGCAGCTTGGGGGGGGCGACGTACCAAGAGACCCAGTACTTC. It codes for CASSLGGATYQETQYF.

The rearrangement uses TRBV15 and TRBJ1-2, with 10 bases identical to TRBD1. This CDR3 is built from 15 residues. The germline gives CDR1 LNHNV, CDR2 YYDKDF (reference sequence). The J segment lost 8 bases and the V segment lost 4 bases, leaving 10 bases of the junction unmatched. CDR3 protein: CATSKRDRGDGGYTF. CDR3 coding DNA: TGTGCCACCAGCAAAAGGGACAGGGGAGATGGGGGCTACACCTTC.

This clonotype was recorded many times. This rearrangement joins TRBV11-2 to TRBJ1-5, with D possibly being TRBD1 (6 bases). Looked up from germline, CDR1 is SGHAT and CDR2 is FQNNGV. V was pared by 2 bases and J by 4 bases, with 12 bases between. The CDR3 is 15 residues long. The CDR3 nucleotides are TGTGCCAGCAGCTTACGAAGGGGGGAAAATCAGCCCCAGCATTTT. It codes for CASSLRRGENQPQHF.

This clonotype was seen at least ten times. The chain carries TRBV11-3 and TRBJ1-4; TRBD1 matches at 9 bases. The V and J ends lost 5 bases and 9 bases, in that order; junction bases with no gene match: 4. The CDR3 is 13 residues long. The germline V gene encodes CDR1 SGHNT and CDR2 YENEEA. The CDR3 protein is CASSRGQGQKLFF. CDR3 DNA: TGTGCCAGCAGCCGAGGACAGGGGCAAAAACTGTTTTTT.

The DNA of the CDR3 is TGTGCCAGCAGCCAAACCGGGACAGTGAACACCGGGGAGCTGTTTTTT. Amino acid sequence: CASSQTGTVNTGELFF. The V gene is TRBV5-4, the J gene TRBJ2-2, with 7 bases identical to TRBD1. In germline, CDR1 is SGHNT, CDR2 YYREEE (reference sequence). The CDR3 has 16 residues. With V trimmed by 4 bases and J by 1 base, 7 bases remained unmatched.

This chain joins TRBV2 and TRBJ2-7; D perhaps matches TRBD1 (5 bases). Germline V gene data show CDR1 as SNHLY and CDR2 as FYNNEI. The CDR3 sequence is 14 residues long. Trimming removed 6 bases from V and 2 bases from J, with 14 bases in between. CDR3 sequence reads: CASSLVRDAYEQYF. CDR3 DNA sequence: TGTGCCAGCAGCTTAGTCAGGGATGCCTACGAGCAGTACTTC.

For this clonotype: A junction end diverges from the germline sequence, so it may reflect a read error. The chain combines TRBV3-1 with TRBJ1-2, with D perhaps matching TRBD1 (6 bases). CDR3 length: 16 residues. Germline V gene data show CDR1 as LGHDT and CDR2 as YNNKEL (reference sequence). CDR3 DNA: TGTGCCGGCAGCCAAGAAGGCGGGGGCTGGGACTATGGCTACACCTTC. Translated: CAGSQEGGGWDYGYTF. Supplemented by reference TRBV3-1 and TRBJ1-2, the full variable domain reads DTAVSQTPKYLVTQMGNDKSIKCEQNLGHDTMYWYKQDSKKFLKIMFSYNNKELIINETVPNRFSPKSPDKAHLNLHINSLELGDSAVYFCAGSQEGGGWDYGYTFGSGTRLTVV.